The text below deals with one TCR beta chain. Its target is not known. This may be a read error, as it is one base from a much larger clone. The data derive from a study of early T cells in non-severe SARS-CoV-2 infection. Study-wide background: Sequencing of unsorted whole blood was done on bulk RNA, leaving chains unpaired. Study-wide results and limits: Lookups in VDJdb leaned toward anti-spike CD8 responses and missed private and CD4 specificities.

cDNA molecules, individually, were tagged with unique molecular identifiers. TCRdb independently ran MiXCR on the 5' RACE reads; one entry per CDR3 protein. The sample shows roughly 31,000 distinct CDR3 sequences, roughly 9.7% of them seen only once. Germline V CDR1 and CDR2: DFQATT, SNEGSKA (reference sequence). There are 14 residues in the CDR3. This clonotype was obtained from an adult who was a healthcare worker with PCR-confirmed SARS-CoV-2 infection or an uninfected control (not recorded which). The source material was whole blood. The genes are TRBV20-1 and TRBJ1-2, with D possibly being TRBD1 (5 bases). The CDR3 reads CRPSEAGPSYGYTF. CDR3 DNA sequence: TGCAGACCCTCCGAGGCAGGGCCGAGCTATGGCTACACCTTC.